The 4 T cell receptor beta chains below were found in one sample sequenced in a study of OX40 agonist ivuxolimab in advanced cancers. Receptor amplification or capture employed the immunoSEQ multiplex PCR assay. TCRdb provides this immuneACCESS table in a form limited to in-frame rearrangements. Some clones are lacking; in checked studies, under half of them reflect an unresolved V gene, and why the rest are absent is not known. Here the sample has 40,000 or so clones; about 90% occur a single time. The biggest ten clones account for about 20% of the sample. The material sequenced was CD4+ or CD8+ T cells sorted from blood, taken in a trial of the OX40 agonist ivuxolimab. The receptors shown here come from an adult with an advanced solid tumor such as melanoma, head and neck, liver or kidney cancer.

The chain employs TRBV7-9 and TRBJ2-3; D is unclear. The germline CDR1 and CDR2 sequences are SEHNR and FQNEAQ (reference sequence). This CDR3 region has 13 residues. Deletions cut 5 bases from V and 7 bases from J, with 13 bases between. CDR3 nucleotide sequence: TGTGCCAGCAGCCAGGTTTCCCAGAATACGCAGTATTTT. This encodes CASSQVSQNTQYF.

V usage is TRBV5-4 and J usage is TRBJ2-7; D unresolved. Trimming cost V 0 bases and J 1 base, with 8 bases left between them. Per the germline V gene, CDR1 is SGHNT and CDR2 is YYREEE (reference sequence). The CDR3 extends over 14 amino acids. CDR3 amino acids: CASSLVGSSYEQYF. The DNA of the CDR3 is TGTGCCAGCAGCTTGGTGGGCTCATCCTACGAGCAGTACTTC.

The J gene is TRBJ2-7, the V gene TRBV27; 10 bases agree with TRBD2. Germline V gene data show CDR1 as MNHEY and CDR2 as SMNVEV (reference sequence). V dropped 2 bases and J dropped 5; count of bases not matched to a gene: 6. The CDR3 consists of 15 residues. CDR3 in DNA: TGTGCCAGCAGTTTAGTTCCTAGCGGGAGTCACGAGCAGTACTTC. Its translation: CASSLVPSGSHEQYF.

CDR3 sequence: CASSFWGGQGLETQYF. The CDR3, as DNA: TGTGCCAGCAGCTTCTGGGGGGGACAGGGATTAGAGACCCAGTACTTC. The chain combines TRBV7-2 with TRBJ2-5; 9 bases align to TRBD1. The CDR3 runs to 16 residues. Looked up from germline, CDR1 is SGHTA and CDR2 is FQGNSA. Trimming cost V 3 bases and J 4 bases; bases outside gene matches: 9. The full variable domain, completed using reference TRBV7-2 and TRBJ2-5, is GAGVSQSPSNKVTEKGKDVELRCDPISGHTALYWYRQSLGQGLEFLIYFQGNSAPDKSGLPSDRFSAERTGGSVSTLTIQRTQQEDSAVYLCASSFWGGQGLETQYFGPGTRLLVL.